This is a list of T cell receptor beta chains from one sample in a study of blood T cell repertoires in COVID-19. Here immunoSEQ multiplex PCR was the method, and the copy in TCRdb shows in-frame clones only, minus some. The sample comprises around 300,000 clones, roughly 87% of which are singletons, and about 2.5% rests with the top ten. Sequencing was done on a sample of peripheral blood. Receptor source: a man between 18 and 29 years old with active or convalescent COVID-19. CDR3s include the opening cysteine and the closing phenylalanine or tryptophan. The D gene is left open where the match is weak. Rows give clone size only sometimes, using once, few, many, or a class for an expanded clone.

DNA,CDR3,V,J,size,D
TGTGCCATTGGGACATCACCCTCGGGCACAGATACGCAGTATTTT,CAIGTSPSGTDTQYF,TRBV10-3,TRBJ2-3,-,-
TGCGCCAGCAGCCAAATACTAGCGGGAGACTACGAGCAGTACTTC,CASSQILAGDYEQYF,TRBV4-1,TRBJ2-7,-,TRBD2
TGTGCCAGTAGTATAGACTGGCGGTCCTACGAGCAGTACTTC,CASSIDWRSYEQYF,TRBV19,TRBJ2-7,-,-
TGTGCCAGCAGTTACCCCGGTGGAGGGAATGAGCAGTTCTTC,CASSYPGGGNEQFF,TRBV6-5,TRBJ2-1,-,-
TGTGCCAGCAGTGACTCAGCAGGGGGCGCGGATACGCAGTATTTT,CASSDSAGGADTQYF,TRBV6-4,TRBJ2-3,once,TRBD1
TGCGCCAGCAGCCAGGACAGGGTGCCAAACTACGAGCAGTACTTC,CASSQDRVPNYEQYF,TRBV4-1,TRBJ2-7,-,TRBD1
TGCGCCAGCAGCCAGGATGAGCGCGGCAGGGCCAATCAGCCCCAGCATTTT,CASSQDERGRANQPQHF,TRBV4-1,TRBJ1-5,-,-
TGTGCCAGCAGTTACTCGGCAGGAGGAGACAACTATGGCTACACCTTC,CASSYSAGGDNYGYTF,TRBV6-5,TRBJ1-2,-,-
TGTGCCAGCAGCCCTAAAGGGGACACCGGGGAGCTGTTTTTT,CASSPKGDTGELFF,TRBV4-2,TRBJ2-2,few,-
TGCGCCAGCAGCCAAGAGTCTTCCGGGACAGAAGAGACCCAGTACTTC,CASSQESSGTEETQYF,TRBV4-1,TRBJ2-5,few,TRBD1
TGCGCCACCAGAGAGGGAGGTTGGACTGACATTCAGTACTTC,CATREGGWTDIQYF,TRBV5-1,TRBJ2-4,-,-
TGTGCCAGCAGTGACCCAGGCAATCAGCCCCAGCATTTT,CASSDPGNQPQHF,TRBV6-1,TRBJ1-5,once,-
TGTGCCAGCAGCGCCGAGATATCAGGGGTTGAGGGCACTGAAGCTTTCTTT,CASSAEISGVEGTEAFF,TRBV9,TRBJ1-1,-,-
TGCGCCAGCAGACTCCGGGACAACCAAGGCGGGGAGCTGTTTTTT,CASRLRDNQGGELFF,TRBV4-1,TRBJ2-2,-,-
TGTGCCAGCAGCTCAGGGGACAGGTATGGCGAGCAGTACTTC,CASSSGDRYGEQYF,TRBV11-2,TRBJ2-7,-,TRBD1
TGTGCCAGCAGCTTACCCGGGACAGGGGGAGAGACCCAGTACTTC,CASSLPGTGGETQYF,TRBV6-5,TRBJ2-5,-,TRBD1
TGTGCCAGCAGCTCCAGCGGGACACCGGACGGCGAGCAGTACTTC,CASSSSGTPDGEQYF,TRBV7-9,TRBJ2-7,-,-
TGTGCCATCAGTGAGAGTCCGGACAGGGGGCATAGTGAGCAGTTCTTC,CAISESPDRGHSEQFF,TRBV10-3,TRBJ2-1,-,TRBD1
TGTGCCAGCCTGGGGCTTTTGAACACTGAAGCTTTCTTT,CASLGLLNTEAFF,TRBV27,TRBJ1-1,-,-
TGTGCCAGCAGCTTCTTACAGGGCATAAGAAGCAATCAGCCCCAGCATTTT,CASSFLQGIRSNQPQHF,TRBV5-5,TRBJ1-5,-,-
TGTGCCAGCAGTCGCGACAGGGTTGGCTACACCTTC,CASSRDRVGYTF,TRBV6-5,TRBJ1-2,-,TRBD1
TGTGCCAGCAGTGGTCCAGCGGGGATAAGCACAGATACGCAGTATTTT,CASSGPAGISTDTQYF,TRBV6-1,TRBJ2-3,-,TRBD2